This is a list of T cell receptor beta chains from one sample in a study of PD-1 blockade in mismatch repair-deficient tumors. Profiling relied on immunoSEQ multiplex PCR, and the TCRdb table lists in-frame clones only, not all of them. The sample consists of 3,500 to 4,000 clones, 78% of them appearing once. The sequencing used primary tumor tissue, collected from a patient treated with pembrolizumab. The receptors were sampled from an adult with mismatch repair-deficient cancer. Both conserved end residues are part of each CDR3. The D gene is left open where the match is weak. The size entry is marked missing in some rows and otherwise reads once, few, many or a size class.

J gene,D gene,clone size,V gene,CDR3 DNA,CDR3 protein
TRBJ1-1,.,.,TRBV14,TGTGCCAGCAGCCAAATCCTTCAGGGCGAAGCTTTCTTT,CASSQILQGEAFF
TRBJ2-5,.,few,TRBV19,TGTGCCAGTAGGGGAGATGAAGAGACCCAGTACTTC,CASRGDEETQYF
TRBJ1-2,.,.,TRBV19,TGTGCCAGTAGCCTGGACATATCCTATGGCTACACCTTC,CASSLDISYGYTF
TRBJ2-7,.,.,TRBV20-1,TGCAGTGCTGGCCAGTCCTACGAGCAGTACTTC,CSAGQSYEQYF
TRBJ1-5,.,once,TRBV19,TGTGCCAGCCGCGACAGCCCCAATCAGCCCCAGCATTTT,CASRDSPNQPQHF
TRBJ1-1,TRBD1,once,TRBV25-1,TGTGCCAGCAGGGACAGGGCGAACACTGAAGCTTTCTTT,CASRDRANTEAFF
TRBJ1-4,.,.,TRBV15,TGTGCCACCAGCAGAGGGGGACAATCTAATGAAAAACTGTTTTTT,CATSRGGQSNEKLFF
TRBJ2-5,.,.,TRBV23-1,TGCGCCAGCAGTCACCCTGGGCAGCGGCACCAAGAGACCCAGTACTTC,CASSHPGQRHQETQYF
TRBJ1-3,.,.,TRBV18,TGTGCCAGCTCACCTAACTATGATACCCATGCTGGAAACACCATATATTTT,CASSPNYDTHAGNTIYF
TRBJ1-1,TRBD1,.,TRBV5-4,TGTGCCAGCAGCTTGGATCGACAGGGGGAAGCTTTCTTT,CASSLDRQGEAFF